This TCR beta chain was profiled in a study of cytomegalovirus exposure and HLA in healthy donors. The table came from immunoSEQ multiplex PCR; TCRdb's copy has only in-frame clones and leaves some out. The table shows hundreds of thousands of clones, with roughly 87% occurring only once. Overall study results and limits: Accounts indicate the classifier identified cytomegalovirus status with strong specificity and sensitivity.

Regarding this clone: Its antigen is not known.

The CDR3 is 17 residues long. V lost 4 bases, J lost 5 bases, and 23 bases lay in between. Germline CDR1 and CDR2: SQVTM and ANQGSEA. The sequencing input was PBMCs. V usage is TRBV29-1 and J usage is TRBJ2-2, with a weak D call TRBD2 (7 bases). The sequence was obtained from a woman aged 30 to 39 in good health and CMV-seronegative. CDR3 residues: CSVAGTFGGLRTGELFF. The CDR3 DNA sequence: TGCAGCGTTGCGGGAACGTTCGGGGGGCTTAGGACCGGGGAGCTGTTTTTT.